The table lists the clone carrying this TCR beta chain with a few counts. The data are from a study of blood T cell repertoires in COVID-19. In the study's own analysis: Estimates of nucleated cell counts were drawn from the amplification of reference gene primers. Libraries were prepared by immunoSEQ multiplex PCR; TCRdb keeps only in-frame clonotypes and omits some of them. V and J calls and clone size come straight from that table; D and trimming were deduced from the DNA. The sample contains roughly 280,000 clones, under 90% of which appear only once. CDR1 SGHRS and CDR2 YFSETQ come from the germline V gene. Trimming removed 0 bases from V and 1 base from J; junction bases left unmatched: 5. CDR3 length: 17 amino acids.

Sequencing was carried out using PBMCs or T cells enriched from blood (not recorded which). The chain carries TRBV5-1 and TRBJ2-2; the match to TRBD1 covers 8 bases. The receptor was derived from a woman aged 60-70 years who had recovered from COVID-19. Written as DNA, the CDR3 is TGCGCCAGCAGCTTGGGACCCGGGACAGGGAACACCGGGGAGCTGTTTTTT. Its protein is CASSLGPGTGNTGELFF. The whole variable domain, filled in from reference TRBV5-1 and TRBJ2-2, reads KAGVTQTPRYLIKTRGQQVTLSCSPISGHRSVSWYQQTPGQGLQFLFEYFSETQRNKGNFPGRFSGRQFSNSRSEMNVSTLELGDSALYLCASSLGPGTGNTGELFFGEGSRLTVL.